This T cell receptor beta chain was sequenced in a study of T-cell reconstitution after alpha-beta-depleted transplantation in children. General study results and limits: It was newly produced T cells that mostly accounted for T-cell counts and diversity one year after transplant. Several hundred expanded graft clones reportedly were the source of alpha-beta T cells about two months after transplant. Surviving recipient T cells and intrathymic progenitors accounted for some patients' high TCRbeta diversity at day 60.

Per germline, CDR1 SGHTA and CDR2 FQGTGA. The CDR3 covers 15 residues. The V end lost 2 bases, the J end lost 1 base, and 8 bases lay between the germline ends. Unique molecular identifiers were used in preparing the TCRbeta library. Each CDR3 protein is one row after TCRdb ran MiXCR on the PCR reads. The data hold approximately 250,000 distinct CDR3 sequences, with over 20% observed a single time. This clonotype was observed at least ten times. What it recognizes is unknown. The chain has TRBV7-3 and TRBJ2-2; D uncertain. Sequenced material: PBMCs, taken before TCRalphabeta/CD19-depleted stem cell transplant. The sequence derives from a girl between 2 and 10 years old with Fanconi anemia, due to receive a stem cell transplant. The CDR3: CASSLLSGNTGELFF. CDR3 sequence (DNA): TGTGCCAGCAGCTTATTGTCAGGGAACACCGGGGAGCTGTTTTTT.